A single sample gave rise to the 32 T cell receptor beta chains below, sequenced in a study of T cells in Graves' hyperthyroidism and ophthalmopathy. RNA transcripts gave rise to amplified TCR beta CDR3 regions. HTBI primers drove first-round RT-PCR of the TCR CDR3. TCRdb processed the multiplex PCR reads anew with MiXCR; each CDR3 protein has one entry. The table lists under 600,000 distinct CDR3 sequences, roughly 16% of them singletons. Input material: blood. Receptors originate from a woman aged 40-49 years with Graves' ophthalmopathy.

This clonotype was seen repeatedly, ten times or more. J is TRBJ2-7 and V is TRBV27, with D unclear. V was shortened by 3 bases and J by 3 bases, with 12 bases between the two germline ends. CDR1 and CDR2 from the germline V gene are MNHEY and SMNVEV (reference sequence). The length of the CDR3 is 14 residues. The CDR3 spells CASSFPPEDYEQYF. In DNA form, the CDR3 reads TGTGCCAGCAGTTTCCCCCCCGAGGACTACGAGCAGTACTTC.

The rearrangement links TRBV28 to TRBJ2-1; TRBD2 is a possible D gene (5 bases). The germline V and J ends were trimmed by 4 bases and 1 base, with 11 bases remaining between them. Germline CDR1 reads MDHEN; CDR2 reads SYDVKM. This CDR3 spans 15 amino acids. In DNA form, the CDR3 reads TGTGCCAGCAGTTCGGTTAGCGTTTCCTACAATGAGCAGTTCTTC. Translation gives CASSSVSVSYNEQFF.

This clonotype occurred many times. V gene TRBV6-5 combines with J gene TRBJ2-1; D tentatively fits TRBD1 or TRBD2 (6 bases each). Per germline, CDR1 MNHEY and CDR2 SVGAGI. The CDR3 totals 13 residues. V shed 2 bases and J shed 8 bases, with 10 bases lying between them. CDR3 amino acids: CASSYLGGYEQFF. DNA of the CDR3: TGTGCCAGCAGTTACCTGGGGGGCTATGAGCAGTTCTTC.

The chain links TRBV14 to TRBJ1-1; the D gene is possibly TRBD1 (5 bases). Between the trimmed V and J ends, which lost 2 bases and 1 base, there was a span of 11 bases. The CDR3 length is 15 residues. Germline-derived CDR1 and CDR2 are SGHDN and FVKESK. Here the CDR3 reads CASSQFDSRNTEAFF. The DNA of the CDR3 is TGTGCCAGCAGCCAATTCGACAGTCGGAACACTGAAGCTTTCTTT.

This clonotype appeared many times. The rearrangement joins TRBV28 to TRBJ2-3, with D possibly being TRBD1 or TRBD2 (5 bases each). The CDR3 consists of 14 residues. The V end was cut by 7 bases, the J end by 1 base, with 12 bases between. CDR1 and CDR2 from the germline V gene are MDHEN and SYDVKM. In DNA, the CDR3 is TGTGCCAGCATGGTTCAGGGACGCACAGATACGCAGTATTTT. It encodes CASMVQGRTDTQYF. The whole variable domain, filled in from reference TRBV28 and TRBJ2-3, reads DVKVTQSSRYLVKRTGEKVFLECVQDMDHENMFWYRQDPGLGLRLIYFSYDVKMKEKGDIPEGYSVSREKKERFSLILESASTNQTSMYLCASMVQGRTDTQYFGPGTRLTVL.

This clonotype has just a few counts. The J gene is TRBJ2-3, the V gene TRBV20-1; D could derive from TRBD1 or TRBD2 (5 bases each). The CDR3 contains 13 residues. Trimming took off 0 bases at V and 4 bases at J, with 8 bases between the two ends. Per germline, CDR1 DFQATT and CDR2 SNEGSKA (reference sequence). This CDR3 reads CSARDLGADTQYF. The CDR3 DNA reads TGCAGTGCTAGAGACCTGGGGGCAGATACGCAGTATTTT.

This chain links TRBV3-1 with TRBJ2-1, with unresolved D. The length of the CDR3 is 15 residues. Germline CDR1 LGHDT, CDR2 YNNKEL (reference sequence). Trimming left V 1 base short and J 9 bases short, with 16 bases between. CDR3: CASSQGPNRLFEQFF. CDR3 bases: TGTGCCAGCAGCCAAGGCCCCAATCGACTGTTTGAGCAGTTCTTC.

This clonotype appeared a few times. The chain combines TRBV6-1 with TRBJ2-7, with D possibly being TRBD1 or TRBD2 (6 bases each). The CDR3 covers 12 residues. Germline assignment: CDR1 MNHNS and CDR2 SASEGT. V lost 10 bases and J lost 6, with 16 bases in between. The CDR3 sequence is CATNGGLSEQYF. In nucleotides, the CDR3 is TGTGCCACCAATGGGGGGCTTAGCGAGCAGTACTTC.

The rearrangement links TRBV13 to TRBJ2-5, with 11 nucleotides matching TRBD2. Trimming took 5 bases from V and 5 from J; bases not matched to a gene: 10. Per germline, CDR1 PRHDT and CDR2 FYEKMQ (reference sequence). This CDR3 has 16 residues. The CDR3 region is CASSPVAGGPGETQYF. For the CDR3, the DNA is TGTGCCAGCAGCCCCGTAGCGGGAGGGCCGGGGGAGACCCAGTACTTC.

Many counts were recorded for this clonotype. J is TRBJ2-3 and V is TRBV5-1, with 8 bases lining up with TRBD2. Germline V gives CDR1 SGHRS, CDR2 YFSETQ. Unmatched junction bases numbered 6, after V lost 4 bases and J lost 5 bases. The CDR3 contains 14 residues. The CDR3 DNA follows: TGCGCCAGCAGCACGGGAGGGCCAGAAGATACGCAGTATTTT. Protein sequence: CASSTGGPEDTQYF.

This chain connects TRBV10-3 to TRBJ1-2; D remains ambiguous. In germline, CDR1 is ENHRY, CDR2 SYGVKD. The CDR3 runs to 12 residues. Trimming stripped 6 bases from V and 0 bases from J, with 5 bases between. The CDR3 nucleotides read TGTGCCATCAGCCGACCTAACTATGGCTACACCTTC. This translates into CAISRPNYGYTF.

The chain combines TRBV7-3 with TRBJ2-1; 7 nucleotides align to TRBD2. The CDR3 is 16 residues long. V lost 5 bases and J lost 0; bases outside the gene matches: 7. CDR1 and CDR2 from the germline V gene are SGHTA and FQGTGA. In DNA, the CDR3 is TGTGCCAGCAGCCCATCAGTAGCGGGCTCCTACAATGAGCAGTTCTTC. Residues: CASSPSVAGSYNEQFF.

At least ten counts were recorded for this clonotype. V usage is TRBV20-1 and J usage is TRBJ2-7, with 8 bases matching TRBD1. This CDR3 contains 14 residues. The germline CDR1 and CDR2 sequences are DFQATT and SNEGSKA (reference sequence). The V segment lost 0 bases and the J segment 3 bases; nucleotides outside the gene matches: 4. CDR3: CSARDQGAGYEQYF. Here the CDR3 DNA reads TGCAGTGCTAGAGATCAGGGGGCCGGCTACGAGCAGTACTTC.

This clonotype has ten or more counts. The rearrangement joins TRBV28 to TRBJ1-5; a weak D match, TRBD1 (5 bases). The germline V and J ends were trimmed by 7 bases and 5 bases, with 18 bases remaining between them. CDR3 length: 15 residues. Germline assignment: CDR1 MDHEN and CDR2 SYDVKM. This CDR3 is CASTAAQGRHQPQHF. CDR3 in DNA: TGTGCCAGCACCGCCGCCCAGGGAAGGCATCAGCCCCAGCATTTT. Looking up the rest from reference TRBV28 and TRBJ1-5 gives the full variable domain: DVKVTQSSRYLVKRTGEKVFLECVQDMDHENMFWYRQDPGLGLRLIYFSYDVKMKEKGDIPEGYSVSREKKERFSLILESASTNQTSMYLCASTAAQGRHQPQHFGDGTRLSIL.

This sequence joins TRBV19 and TRBJ1-3; D uncertain. V was clipped by 5 bases and J by 0 bases, with 11 bases between them. There are 15 residues in the CDR3. Germline loops: CDR1 LNHDA, CDR2 SQIVND (reference sequence). The CDR3 here is CASSVQPDSGNTIYF. Written as DNA, the CDR3 is TGTGCCAGTAGTGTACAGCCAGACTCTGGAAACACCATATATTTT. Variable domain in full (rest from reference TRBV19 and TRBJ1-3): DGGITQSPKYLFRKEGQNVTLSCEQNLNHDAMYWYRQDPGQGLRLIYYSQIVNDFQKGDIAEGYSVSREKKESFPLTVTSAQKNPTAFYLCASSVQPDSGNTIYFGEGSWLTVV.

This clonotype has a count of ten or more. The V call is TRBV2, the J call TRBJ1-1; the D gene is possibly TRBD1 (5 bases). CDR1 and CDR2 from the germline V gene are SNHLY and FYNNEI. With 9 bases removed from V and 1 base from J, the gap between germline ends came to 12 bases. This CDR3 is built from 13 residues. CDR3 nucleotide sequence: TGTGCCAGTGAGGTCACAGGGAACACTGAAGCTTTCTTT. Its protein product is CASEVTGNTEAFF.

This clonotype was counted many times. V gene TRBV5-1 combines with J gene TRBJ1-2, with D perhaps TRBD1 (5 bases). The V gene lost 1 base and the J gene lost 5 bases, with 12 bases spanning the gap. The germline CDR1 and CDR2 sequences are SGHRS and YFSETQ. This CDR3 is built from 14 residues. In DNA form, the CDR3 reads TGCGCCAGCAGCTTGAACGGGGAGGGGTATGGCTACACCTTC. It specifies CASSLNGEGYGYTF.

This clonotype turned up a few times. This chain joins TRBV6-1 and TRBJ1-1; D remains ambiguous. Germline V gene data show CDR1 as MNHNS and CDR2 as SASEGT. The V end was cut by 5 bases, the J end by 10 bases, with 14 bases between. The CDR3 contains 12 residues. DNA of the CDR3: TGTGCCAGCAGTCCCAGGACGAGTGTAGCTTTCTTT. It encodes CASSPRTSVAFF.

This clonotype was seen ten or more times. The CDR3 reads CASSLDPRGYTF. The DNA for the CDR3 is TGTGCCAGCAGCTTAGATCCCCGGGGCTACACCTTC. The chain couples TRBV11-2 to TRBJ1-2, with D unresolved. Per the germline V gene, CDR1 is SGHAT and CDR2 is FQNNGV. The CDR3 spans 12 residues. V was clipped by 0 bases and J by 8 bases, with 7 bases between them.

This clonotype was seen repeatedly, ten times or more. The J gene is TRBJ1-5, the V gene TRBV20-1; tentative D call: TRBD1 (5 bases). The CDR3 sequence is 14 residues long. CDR1 DFQATT and CDR2 SNEGSKA come from the germline V gene (reference sequence). V was cut by 6 bases and J by 4 bases, with 16 bases left in between. The CDR3, as DNA: TGCAGTGCGCACGGGGGGATCGGGAATCAGCCCCAGCATTTT. The encoded protein is CSAHGGIGNQPQHF.

This clonotype was picked up many times. V and J are TRBV2 and TRBJ2-3, with D maybe TRBD2 (5 bases). The CDR3 consists of 13 residues. V gave up 6 bases and J gave up 1 base, with 8 bases separating them. Germline V gene data show CDR1 as SNHLY and CDR2 as FYNNEI. The CDR3 coding sequence is TGTGCCAGCAGACGAGCGGGCACAGATACGCAGTATTTT. This gives the protein CASRRAGTDTQYF.

This clonotype came up many times. The chain uses TRBV2 and TRBJ2-1; D is uncertain. Germline V gene data show CDR1 as SNHLY and CDR2 as FYNNEI. V was cut by 3 bases and J by 2 bases, with 5 bases left in between. This CDR3 contains 13 residues. CDR3 DNA sequence: TGTGCCAGCAGTGACAACACCTACAATGAGCAGTTCTTC. Its translation: CASSDNTYNEQFF. Full variable domain (remainder filled in from reference TRBV2 and TRBJ2-1): EPEVTQTPSHQVTQMGQEVILRCVPISNHLYFYWYRQILGQKVEFLVSFYNNEISEKSEIFDDQFSVERPDGSNFTLKIRSTKLEDSAMYFCASSDNTYNEQFFGPGTRLTVL.

The table lists this clonotype with many counts. The chain couples TRBV28 to TRBJ2-3; perhaps TRBD1 as D (6 bases). The CDR3 length is 14 residues. CDR1 MDHEN and CDR2 SYDVKM come from the germline V gene. The germline V and J ends were trimmed by 3 bases and 4 bases, with 11 bases remaining between them. The CDR3, as DNA: TGTGCCAGCAGTTTGGTGGCAGGGGCAGATACGCAGTATTTT. It is translated as CASSLVAGADTQYF.

The chain joins TRBV10-2 to TRBJ2-2; tentatively, D is TRBD1 or TRBD2 (5 bases each). From germline, CDR1 is WSHSY and CDR2 SAAADI. Trimming removed 6 bases at V and 6 bases at J, with 20 bases between. CDR3 length: 16 amino acids. CDR3 nucleotide sequence: TGCGCCAGCAGAACGTGGGGGAAGAGGACCTCCGGGGAGCTGTTTTTT. Its protein is CASRTWGKRTSGELFF.

The chain carries TRBV7-2 and TRBJ1-1; D might be TRBD1 (5 bases). The germline V gene has CDR1 SGHTA and CDR2 FQGNSA. The V end was cut by 1 base, the J end by 1 base, with 10 bases between. The length of the CDR3 is 15 residues. CDR3 DNA sequence: TGTGCCAGCAGCTTAGGACAGACTCGGAACACTGAAGCTTTCTTT. This sequence encodes CASSLGQTRNTEAFF.

Regarding this clonotype: The junction does not match germline at one end; this may be a read error. The chain carries TRBV7-2 and TRBJ1-6; perhaps TRBD1 as D (5 bases). The CDR3 runs 17 residues. Germline CDR1 SGHTA, CDR2 FQGNSA. The CDR3 DNA sequence: TGTGCCAGCAGCTTAGGTCCCCCAGGGACCTACAATTCACCCCTCCACTTT. Protein product: CASSLGPPGTYNSPLHF.

This clonotype occurred many times. J is TRBJ1-2 and V is TRBV6-1, with D unclear. The CDR3 extends over 11 amino acids. The V end was cut by 5 bases, the J end by 3 bases, with 4 bases between. Germline CDR1 and CDR2: MNHNS and SASEGT. The CDR3: CASSIDYGYTF. The CDR3 nucleotides read TGTGCCAGCAGTATAGACTATGGCTACACCTTC.

This clonotype came up many times. The chain combines TRBV20-1 with TRBJ2-2, with D maybe TRBD1 (6 bases). With 8 bases removed from V and 7 bases from J, the gap between germline ends came to 17 bases. CDR1 and CDR2 (germline): DFQATT, SNEGSKA (reference sequence). The CDR3 spans 13 residues. The CDR3 loop reads CSTRGRGGGELFF. The CDR3 nucleotides read TGCAGTACCAGAGGCAGGGGCGGCGGGGAGCTGTTTTTT.

In its sample, this clonotype was seen many times. V gene TRBV20-1 combines with J gene TRBJ2-7; D is uncertain. Germline V gene sequence: CDR1 DFQATT, CDR2 SNEGSKA (reference sequence). Trimming took 5 bases from V and 6 from J, leaving 11 bases between them. CDR3 length: 11 amino acids. Here the CDR3 reads CSALELGEQYF. Written as DNA, the CDR3 is TGCAGTGCTCTTGAGCTTGGCGAGCAGTACTTC.

This clonotype was found many times. The CDR3 spells CASSFRVGANQPQHF. CDR3 in DNA: TGTGCCAGCAGTTTTCGAGTCGGTGCCAATCAGCCCCAGCATTTT. The rearrangement uses TRBV12-3 or TRBV12-4 and TRBJ1-5, with D hard to call. The V gene lost 3 bases and the J gene lost 3 bases, with 12 bases spanning the gap. CDR3 length: 15 residues.

The rearrangement joins TRBV9 to TRBJ1-5; tentatively, D is TRBD1 (6 bases). CDR1 is SGDLS and CDR2 is YYNGEE in the germline V gene. This CDR3 region has 14 residues. Trimming left V 2 bases short and J 6 bases short, with 12 bases between. The CDR3 spells CASSVSGAGQPQHF. As DNA, the CDR3 is TGTGCCAGCAGCGTTTCAGGGGCAGGTCAGCCCCAGCATTTT. The variable domain in full, completed from reference TRBV9 and TRBJ1-5, reads DSGVTQTPKHLITATGQRVTLRCSPRSGDLSVYWYQQSLDQGLQFLIQYYNGEERAKGNILERFSAQQFPDLHSELNLSSLELGDSALYFCASSVSGAGQPQHFGDGTRLSIL.

This clonotype was observed at least ten times. The chain uses TRBV20-1 and TRBJ1-2; D is uncertain. V dropped 1 base and J dropped 5 bases, with 11 bases sitting between them. Germline V gene data show CDR1 as DFQATT and CDR2 as SNEGSKA (reference sequence). The CDR3 has 13 residues. The CDR3 here is CSARAAAGYGYTF. CDR3 in DNA: TGCAGTGCTAGAGCGGCGGCAGGTTATGGCTACACCTTC.